Listed below are T cell receptor beta chains from one sample, sequenced in a study of cytomegalovirus exposure and HLA in healthy donors. Sequenced by immunoSEQ multiplex PCR; TCRdb stores in-frame clones only, minus some. This repertoire shows fewer than 95,000 clones, around 81% found once; its top ten account for approximately 2%. Source material: PBMCs. The receptors come from a man younger than 30 in good health and CMV-seronegative. The CDR3 runs from the conserved cysteine through the conserved F or W. Fields, in order: clone size, V gene, J gene, D gene, CDR3 protein, CDR3 DNA. D genes are given only for firm matches. Size is stated for part of the rows, as once, few or many counts, or as a class when the clone is expanded.

NA,TRBV5-1,TRBJ2-2,NA,CATASRVRQAALPNTGELFF,TGCGCCACCGCGTCTAGGGTTCGACAGGCGGCGTTACCTAACACCGGGGAGCTGTTTTTT
NA,TRBV5-4,TRBJ1-4,NA,CASSAQGRSEKLFF,TGTGCCAGCAGCGCGCAGGGGCGAAGTGAAAAACTGTTTTTT
NA,TRBV21-1,TRBJ1-4,NA,CASSIPDRAELFF,TGTGCCAGCAGCATTCCGGACAGGGCCGAACTGTTTTTT
NA,TRBV19,TRBJ2-3,NA,CASSMLTATDTQYF,TGTGCCAGTAGTATGCTTACAGCAACAGATACGCAGTATTTT
NA,TRBV19,TRBJ2-7,NA,CASSIARGGPYEQYF,TGTGCCAGTAGTATAGCTAGGGGGGGGCCCTACGAGCAGTACTTC
NA,TRBV4-1,TRBJ2-3,TRBD2,CASSPSSGGRTSTDTQYF,TGCGCCAGCAGCCCCTCTAGCGGGGGTAGGACTAGCACAGATACGCAGTATTTT
NA,TRBV6-5,TRBJ1-2,TRBD1,CASSYFFGDRVYGYTF,TGTGCCAGCAGTTACTTTTTTGGGGACAGGGTTTATGGCTACACCTTC
NA,TRBV30,TRBJ2-3,NA,CAWTPLGDTQYF,TGTGCCTGGACCCCTCTCGGGGATACGCAGTATTTT
NA,TRBV9,TRBJ2-7,TRBD1,CASSSQQGLAYEQYF,TGTGCCAGCAGCTCGCAACAGGGGTTAGCATACGAGCAGTACTTC
NA,TRBV7-3,TRBJ1-6,NA,CASSLGQGHNSPLHF,TGTGCCAGCAGCTTAGGGCAGGGTCATAATTCACCCCTCCACTTT
NA,TRBV27,TRBJ1-2,NA,CASSREYVREGYTF,TGTGCCAGCAGTCGGGAATACGTACGCGAGGGCTACACCTTC
once,TRBV5-4,TRBJ2-5,TRBD2,CASSLVAGGQETQYF,TGTGCCAGCAGCTTGGTAGCGGGGGGGCAAGAGACCCAGTACTTC
NA,TRBV5-6,TRBJ2-2,TRBD1,CATTWGQGNTGELFF,TGTGCCACCACGTGGGGACAGGGTAACACCGGGGAGCTGTTTTTT
NA,TRBV10-3,TRBJ1-1,NA,CAITETGGTEAFF,TGTGCCATCACCGAGACTGGAGGGACTGAAGCTTTCTTT
NA,TRBV5-1,TRBJ1-3,NA,CASSGGGPGPGNTIYF,TGCGCCAGCAGCGGGGGAGGCCCCGGACCTGGAAACACCATATATTTT
NA,TRBV19,TRBJ1-5,NA,CASSTQWGPNQPQHF,TGTGCCAGTAGTACGCAATGGGGCCCCAATCAGCCCCAGCATTTT
once,TRBV19,TRBJ2-3,TRBD2,CASSIEGGWMGTDTQYF,TGTGCCAGTAGTATAGAGGGGGGGTGGATGGGCACAGATACGCAGTATTTT
NA,TRBV6-1,TRBJ2-7,NA,CASSEYEQYF,TGTGCCAGCAGTGAGTACGAGCAGTACTTC
NA,TRBV19,TRBJ1-5,NA,CASNDRHLSQHF,TGTGCCAGTAATGACAGACACTTGTCCCAGCATTTT
NA,TRBV9,TRBJ2-6,NA,CASSTQGAGANVLTF,TGTGCCAGCAGCACGCAGGGTGCTGGGGCCAACGTCCTGACTTTC
NA,TRBV14,TRBJ2-5,TRBD1,CASSQVLGQGEETQYF,TGTGCCAGCAGCCAAGTTCTGGGACAGGGGGAAGAGACCCAGTACTTC
NA,TRBV7-9,TRBJ2-5,NA,CASSANGRETQYF,TGTGCCAGCAGCGCAAATGGGCGAGAGACCCAGTACTTC
NA,TRBV6-1,TRBJ2-1,NA,CASSEGATPYNEQFF,TGTGCCAGCAGTGAAGGGGCCACCCCCTACAATGAGCAGTTCTTC
NA,TRBV6-1,TRBJ1-4,NA,CASSERVGGVGEKLFF,TGTGCCAGCAGTGAAAGGGTTGGGGGGGTCGGTGAAAAACTGTTTTTT
NA,TRBV4-2,TRBJ2-7,TRBD2,CASSREGQGYSYEQYF,TGTGCCAGCAGCCGGGAGGGGCAGGGCTACTCCTACGAGCAGTACTTC
once,TRBV27,TRBJ1-5,TRBD1,CASSLSTGSNQPQHF,TGTGCCAGCAGTTTATCGACAGGGAGCAATCAGCCCCAGCATTTT
few,TRBV5-1,TRBJ2-2,NA,CASTLEQSSVASGELFF,TGCGCCAGCACTCTAGAGCAATCAAGCGTGGCTTCCGGGGAGCTGTTTTTT
NA,TRBV18,TRBJ2-7,TRBD1,CASSPYRGSYEQYF,TGTGCCAGCTCACCCTACAGGGGATCCTACGAGCAGTACTTC
NA,TRBV7-2,TRBJ1-2,NA,CASSSGGGAPLYGYTF,TGTGCCAGCAGCTCGGGTGGGGGGGCGCCCCTCTATGGCTACACCTTC
NA,TRBV7-9,TRBJ1-1,TRBD1,CASSDRENTEAFF,TGTGCCAGCAGCGACAGGGAGAACACTGAAGCTTTCTTT
NA,TRBV2,TRBJ2-3,TRBD1,CASSPRDRGLGDTQYF,TGTGCCAGCAGCCCCCGGGACAGGGGGCTCGGGGATACGCAGTATTTT
NA,TRBV4-2,TRBJ1-4,NA,CASSPWGGTNEKLFF,TGTGCCAGCAGCCCCTGGGGGGGAACTAATGAAAAACTGTTTTTT
NA,TRBV13,TRBJ2-3,TRBD2,CASSLRERGTDTQYF,TGTGCCAGCAGCTTGCGGGAGAGGGGCACAGATACGCAGTATTTT
NA,TRBV15,TRBJ2-3,NA,CATSRGLTTAGDTQYF,TGTGCCACCAGCAGAGGCCTAACTACTGCGGGAGATACGCAGTATTTT
once,TRBV6-5,TRBJ1-3,TRBD1,CASSSTGPGNTIYF,TGTGCCAGCAGTTCGACAGGGCCTGGAAACACCATATATTTT
NA,TRBV18,TRBJ1-3,NA,CASSANTGDSISGNTIYF,TGTGCCAGCTCAGCTAACACAGGAGACTCGATCTCTGGAAACACCATATATTTT
NA,TRBV18,TRBJ1-4,NA,CASSPLRERREKLFF,TGTGCCAGCTCACCACTCAGGGAACGGAGAGAAAAACTGTTTTTT
NA,TRBV18,TRBJ2-5,NA,CASSPRTAFQETQYF,TGTGCCAGCTCACCAAGGACAGCGTTCCAAGAGACCCAGTACTTC
NA,TRBV9,TRBJ1-1,NA,CASSPQNTEAFF,TGTGCCAGCAGCCCACAAAATACTGAAGCTTTCTTT
NA,TRBV2,TRBJ2-3,NA,CASSDLLATDTQYF,TGTGCCAGCAGTGATTTGCTGGCCACAGATACGCAGTATTTT